This entry describes one TCR beta chain. Its target is not known. The V end was cut by 5 bases, the J end by 2 bases, with 16 bases between. Germline CDR1 is MNHNY and CDR2 is SVGAGI (reference sequence). The CDR3 is 15 amino acids. Some clones are missing from TCRdb's copy, which holds only in-frame ones; the method was immunoSEQ multiplex PCR. The table shows 56,000 or so clones, with just over 75% occurring only once. These data originate in a study of memory CD4+ T cells and cytomegalovirus serostatus. The sort gate was single viable CD3+CD4+CD8-CD45RO+ cells for memory CD4+ T cells. CMV serostatus came from serum IgG against pp150, pp28, p38, p52. Study-wide results and caveats: About 40% of the 164 known CMV-associated TCRbeta sequences appeared in CD4+ memory.

This TCR came from an adult in good health and CMV-seronegative. The sequenced material came from memory CD4+ T cells from blood. The rearrangement joins TRBV6-6 to TRBJ2-7; tentatively, D is TRBD1 (6 bases). The CDR3 nucleotides read TGTGCCAGCAGTACCCCCGGACAGTATACCTACGAGCAGTACTTC. Its translation: CASSTPGQYTYEQYF.